These 21 T cell receptor beta chains were sequenced from one sample in a study of T-cell memory formation after mild COVID-19. MiXCR, run by TCRdb on the 5' RACE reads, gives a single entry per CDR3 protein. The profile shows 470,000 or so distinct CDR3 sequences, about 20% of them singletons. The sequencing input was PBMCs or a T cell subset sorted from them (not recorded which). Receptor source: an adult woman who had mild COVID-19 (a few samples of this study predate the infection). Cell type and time point are not known.

The rearrangement uses TRBV20-1 and TRBJ2-3; TRBD2 aligns across 9 bases. Germline assignment: CDR1 DFQATT and CDR2 SNEGSKA (reference sequence). V dropped 2 bases and J dropped 3; count of bases not matched to a gene: 12. There are 17 residues in the CDR3. The DNA of the CDR3 is TGCAGTGCTAGACTAGCGGGGACCGCCCGTCCGACAGATACGCAGTATTTT. Translation: CSARLAGTARPTDTQYF.

This clonotype appeared many times. The chain joins TRBV5-1 to TRBJ2-1; a possible D gene is TRBD2 (6 bases). CDR1 and CDR2 from the germline V gene are SGHRS and YFSETQ. Trimming took off 0 bases at V and 8 bases at J, with 18 bases between the two ends. The CDR3 runs 16 residues. CDR3 bases: TGCGCCAGCAGCTTGGAATTGACTAGTTATGTAGATGAGCAGTTCTTC. Protein: CASSLELTSYVDEQFF. Supplemented by reference TRBV5-1 and TRBJ2-1, the full variable domain reads KAGVTQTPRYLIKTRGQQVTLSCSPISGHRSVSWYQQTPGQGLQFLFEYFSETQRNKGNFPGRFSGRQFSNSRSEMNVSTLELGDSALYLCASSLELTSYVDEQFFGPGTRLTVL.

The gene calls are TRBV28 and TRBJ2-7; weak D call: TRBD1 (6 bases). From germline, CDR1 is MDHEN and CDR2 SYDVKM. V was cut by 4 bases and J by 5 bases, with 15 bases left in between. The CDR3 length is 14 residues. The CDR3 loop reads CASSSSEWGHEQYF. CDR3 in DNA: TGTGCCAGCAGTTCCTCAGAGTGGGGGCACGAGCAGTACTTC.

The genes are TRBV6-2 or TRBV6-3 and TRBJ1-2; D remains unclear. The germline gives CDR1 MNHEY, CDR2 SVGEGT. This CDR3 is 13 amino acids long. Trimming cost V 2 bases and J 5 bases, with 9 bases left between them. Here the CDR3 DNA reads TGTGCCAGCAGTTACCCGGGCGGTTATGGCTACACCTTC. Translation gives CASSYPGGYGYTF.

This chain joins TRBV20-1 and TRBJ2-1, with unresolved D. The germline V and J ends were trimmed by 4 bases and 4 bases, with 17 bases remaining between them. Germline V lookup: CDR1 DFQATT, CDR2 SNEGSKA (reference sequence). The CDR3 runs to 15 residues. Here the CDR3 reads CSATRLEDVYNEQFF. The CDR3 DNA reads TGCAGTGCTACCCGCCTCGAGGACGTATACAATGAGCAGTTCTTC.

The chain joins TRBV15 to TRBJ1-3; D might be TRBD1 (5 bases). The germline CDR1 and CDR2 sequences are LNHNV and YYDKDF (reference sequence). V shed 8 bases and J shed 0 bases, with 8 bases lying between them. CDR3 size: 13 residues. The CDR3 DNA is TGTGCCACCCGACAGAGCTCTGGAAACACCATATATTTT. As protein: CATRQSSGNTIYF.

This clonotype has ten or more counts. The J gene is TRBJ1-1, the V gene TRBV4-1; 7 bases line up with TRBD1. The V gene's germline CDR1 is MGHRA and CDR2 YSYEKL. The CDR3 extends over 15 amino acids. Trimming cost V 1 base and J 4 bases; bases outside gene matches: 6. The CDR3, as DNA: TGCGCCAGCAGCCAAGGAAGGGGGCTCAGCACTGAAGCTTTCTTT. Translation gives CASSQGRGLSTEAFF.

This clonotype was recorded many times. This sequence joins TRBV7-9 and TRBJ2-3, with 11 positions matching TRBD2. The CDR3 consists of 16 residues. V was pared by 4 bases and J by 3 bases, with 6 bases of the junction left unmatched. Looked up from germline, CDR1 is SEHNR and CDR2 is FQNEAQ (reference sequence). Written as DNA, the CDR3 is TGTGCCAGCAGCTCGACTAGCGGGACTGGAACAGATACGCAGTATTTT. Translated: CASSSTSGTGTDTQYF.

J is TRBJ2-6 and V is TRBV6-2 or TRBV6-3; TRBD2 matches 9 bases. V shed 5 bases, J shed 0 bases, and the junction held 8 bases outside the gene matches. Germline-derived CDR1 and CDR2 are MNHEY and SVGEGT. The length of the CDR3 is 18 residues. CDR3 protein: CASSPRLAGSSGANVLTF. The DNA of the CDR3 is TGTGCCAGCAGTCCCCGCCTAGCGGGGAGCTCTGGGGCCAACGTCCTGACTTTC.

The V and J genes are TRBV9 and TRBJ2-2; 7 nucleotides align to TRBD1. From germline, CDR1 is SGDLS and CDR2 YYNGEE. The CDR3 length is 17 residues. J was trimmed by 8 bases and V by 3 bases; bases with no gene match: 16. The DNA for the CDR3 is TGTGCCAGCAGCGCAACAGGGGCTCGCCCCCTCCAGGGGGAGCTGTTTTTT. This encodes CASSATGARPLQGELFF. Using reference TRBV9 and TRBJ2-2 for the parts outside the CDR3, the full variable domain is DSGVTQTPKHLITATGQRVTLRCSPRSGDLSVYWYQQSLDQGLQFLIQYYNGEERAKGNILERFSAQQFPDLHSELNLSSLELGDSALYFCASSATGARPLQGELFFGEGSRLTVL.

The chain employs TRBV7-3 and TRBJ2-1; no definite D call. Germline V lookup: CDR1 SGHTA, CDR2 FQGTGA. This CDR3 is 16 amino acids long. V lost 5 bases and J lost 3, with 17 bases in between. For the CDR3, the DNA is TGTGCCAGCAGCCCCTCCTATTCCGTCCGCTACAATGAGCAGTTCTTC. Protein product: CASSPSYSVRYNEQFF.

This clonotype was detected a few times. The gene calls are TRBV12-3 or TRBV12-4 and TRBJ2-1; D possibly corresponds to TRBD1 (5 bases). Trimming stripped 2 bases from V and 0 bases from J, with 11 bases between. This CDR3 contains 16 residues. The CDR3 DNA sequence: TGTGCCAGCAGTTTAAAGTCAGACAGCTCCTACAATGAGCAGTTCTTC. As protein: CASSLKSDSSYNEQFF.

The V gene is TRBV20-1, the J gene TRBJ1-5, with 8 bases identical to TRBD1. Germline values: CDR1 DFQATT, CDR2 SNEGSKA (reference sequence). J was trimmed by 2 bases and V by 4 bases; bases with no gene match: 19. This CDR3 is built from 19 residues. This chain's CDR3 is CSAIRGSYGQGSGNQPQHF. Here the CDR3 DNA reads TGCAGTGCTATTAGGGGGAGCTACGGACAGGGATCAGGCAATCAGCCCCAGCATTTT.

This clonotype was seen a few times. The J gene is TRBJ2-1, the V gene TRBV2, with TRBD2 matching over 9 bases. CDR3 size: 15 residues. Germline CDR1 is SNHLY and CDR2 is FYNNEI. The J segment lost 7 bases and the V segment lost 2 bases, leaving 6 bases of the junction unmatched. The CDR3 reads CASSERASGINEQFF. The CDR3, as DNA: TGTGCCAGCAGTGAAAGGGCTAGCGGGATAAATGAGCAGTTCTTC.

The genes are TRBV5-1 and TRBJ2-7; perhaps TRBD1 as D (5 bases). The CDR3 runs 12 residues. Trimming removed 6 bases from V and 0 bases from J, with 7 bases in between. From germline, CDR1 is SGHRS and CDR2 YFSETQ. CDR3 region: CASKQDSYEQYF. CDR3 coding DNA: TGCGCCAGCAAACAGGACTCCTACGAGCAGTACTTC.

This chain joins TRBV6-1 and TRBJ1-1, with D hard to call. The germline CDR1 and CDR2 sequences are MNHNS and SASEGT. The CDR3 is 13 amino acids. The V and J ends lost 8 bases and 8 bases respectively, with 18 bases between them. Here the CDR3 DNA reads TGTGCCAGCCTCCCGGACTCGGACGTCGAAGCTTTCTTT. It is translated as CASLPDSDVEAFF.

The table lists this clonotype with a few counts. This chain connects TRBV5-1 to TRBJ2-5; TRBD2 aligns across 11 bases. The CDR3 covers 14 residues. With 4 bases clipped from V and 4 bases from J, the junction kept 3 bases outside the gene matches. Germline V gene lookup returns CDR1 SGHRS and CDR2 YFSETQ. The CDR3 here is CASSVSGGGETQYF. The CDR3 coding sequence is TGCGCCAGCAGCGTTAGCGGGGGGGGAGAGACCCAGTACTTC.

The chain links TRBV5-1 to TRBJ2-4; D remains ambiguous. V was shortened by 0 bases and J by 8 bases, with 9 bases between the two germline ends. The CDR3 has 13 residues. Germline CDR1 and CDR2: SGHRS and YFSETQ. CDR3 region: CASSLEPTDIQYF. The DNA for the CDR3 is TGCGCCAGCAGCTTGGAGCCGACGGACATTCAGTACTTC. Filled out from reference TRBV5-1 and TRBJ2-4, the complete variable domain reads KAGVTQTPRYLIKTRGQQVTLSCSPISGHRSVSWYQQTPGQGLQFLFEYFSETQRNKGNFPGRFSGRQFSNSRSEMNVSTLELGDSALYLCASSLEPTDIQYFGAGTRLSVL.

The chain uses TRBV6-5 and TRBJ1-1; D is possibly TRBD1 (5 bases). CDR3 length equals 15 residues. Between the trimmed V and J ends, which lost 0 bases and 0 bases, there was a span of 8 bases. From germline, CDR1 is MNHEY and CDR2 SVGAGI. The CDR3 DNA sequence: TGTGCCAGCAGTTACTCGCGGGGGATGAACACTGAAGCTTTCTTT. Translated: CASSYSRGMNTEAFF.

This clonotype was detected only a few times. This chain uses TRBV6-2 or TRBV6-3 with TRBJ2-7, with 7 nucleotides matching TRBD1. Germline V gene sequence: CDR1 MNHEY, CDR2 SVGEGT. The CDR3 totals 15 residues. With 0 bases clipped from V and 5 bases from J, the junction kept 7 bases outside the gene matches. In nucleotides, the CDR3 is TGTGCCAGCAGTTACTCGATCAAGGGGGCCCACGAGCAGTACTTC. Translated: CASSYSIKGAHEQYF.

This chain uses TRBV19 with TRBJ2-3; perhaps TRBD2 as D (7 bases). The CDR3 loop spans 15 amino acids. CDR1 LNHDA and CDR2 SQIVND come from the germline V gene (reference sequence). The germline V and J ends were trimmed by 3 bases and 5 bases, with 15 bases remaining between them. CDR3 residues: CASSMIGGRKDTQYF. The CDR3 nucleotides read TGTGCCAGTAGTATGATCGGGGGGCGCAAAGATACGCAGTATTTT.